This passage covers 26 T cell receptor beta chains from one sample sequenced in a study of T cells after yellow fever vaccination. TCRdb used MiXCR to reprocess the 5' RACE reads, holding one entry per CDR3 protein. This table has roughly 79,000 distinct CDR3 sequences, around 7.9% appearing once. The sequencing here drew on CD8+ T cells sorted from PBMCs, taken approximately 11 days after the first yellow fever vaccination. The receptors shown here come from a man between 18 and 35 years old who received the YFV17D yellow fever vaccine.

This clonotype came up many times. The chain employs TRBV7-9 and TRBJ1-3; D perhaps matches TRBD1 (5 bases). The CDR3 length is 17 residues. V dropped 5 bases and J dropped 0 bases, with 17 bases sitting between them. CDR1 and CDR2 from the germline V gene are SEHNR and FQNEAQ (reference sequence). The CDR3 is CASSPPLDRPSGNTIYF. For the CDR3, the DNA is TGTGCCAGCAGCCCCCCCCTCGACAGACCCTCTGGAAACACCATATATTTT.

In this sample, this clonotype turned up many times. The genes are TRBV15 and TRBJ2-7, with D possibly being TRBD2 (5 bases). CDR1 and CDR2 from the germline V gene are LNHNV and YYDKDF (reference sequence). This CDR3 has 13 residues. Trimming removed 3 bases at V and 1 base at J, with 7 bases between. The CDR3 region is CATSSGISYEQYF. CDR3 coding DNA: TGTGCCACCAGCAGCGGGATTTCCTACGAGCAGTACTTC. Full variable domain (rest looked up from reference TRBV15 and TRBJ2-7): DAMVIQNPRYQVTQFGKPVTLSCSQTLNHNVMYWYQQKSSQAPKLLFHYYDKDFNNEADTPDNFQSRRPNTSFCFLDIRSPGLGDTAMYLCATSSGISYEQYFGPGTRLTVT.

This sequence joins TRBV15 and TRBJ2-4; D might be TRBD1 (6 bases). The CDR3 has 18 residues. Trimming took off 1 base at V and 0 bases at J, with 16 bases between the two ends. From germline, CDR1 is LNHNV and CDR2 YYDKDF (reference sequence). CDR3 protein: CATSRGWDTPLAKNIQYF. The CDR3 DNA reads as TGTGCCACCAGCAGAGGATGGGACACCCCCCTAGCCAAAAACATTCAGTACTTC.

This clonotype was seen more than once but under ten times. The junction does not match germline at one end; this may be a read error. This chain joins TRBV7-7 and TRBJ2-6, with a possible D match to TRBD1 (6 bases). Germline assignment: CDR1 SSHAT and CDR2 FNYEAQ (reference sequence). The CDR3 loop spans 15 amino acids. CDR3 bases: TGTGCTAGCAGCCCCCGGGACACCGGGGCCAACGTCCTGACTTTC. Its protein is CASSPRDTGANVLTF.

The chain joins TRBV5-1 to TRBJ2-5; D is perhaps TRBD2 (6 bases). The CDR3 length is 14 residues. Germline values: CDR1 SGHRS, CDR2 YFSETQ. V was cut by 4 bases and J by 0 bases, with 10 bases left in between. The CDR3, as DNA: TGCGCCAGCAGCGCGGGACGGAACCAAGAGACCCAGTACTTC. Protein product: CASSAGRNQETQYF. The variable domain in full, completed from reference TRBV5-1 and TRBJ2-5, reads KAGVTQTPRYLIKTRGQQVTLSCSPISGHRSVSWYQQTPGQGLQFLFEYFSETQRNKGNFPGRFSGRQFSNSRSEMNVSTLELGDSALYLCASSAGRNQETQYFGPGTRLLVL.

This clonotype was seen many times. The gene calls are TRBV4-1 and TRBJ2-1, with D perhaps matching TRBD1 or TRBD2 (5 bases each). The germline V and J ends were trimmed by 3 bases and 7 bases, with 13 bases remaining between them. Germline V gene sequence: CDR1 MGHRA, CDR2 YSYEKL. The CDR3 loop spans 14 amino acids. CDR3 region: CASSQTLGVNEQFF. The CDR3 bases are TGCGCCAGCAGCCAGACACTAGGGGTGAATGAGCAGTTCTTC.

The V call is TRBV4-2, the J call TRBJ1-1; D remains ambiguous. Trimming shortened V by 3 bases and J by 4 bases, and 12 bases separated the two germline ends. Looked up from germline, CDR1 is LGHNA and CDR2 is YNFKEQ. The CDR3 spans 14 residues. This CDR3 is CASSQTEVTTEAFF. The CDR3 nucleotides are TGTGCCAGCAGCCAGACGGAGGTTACCACTGAAGCTTTCTTT.

The rearrangement uses TRBV12-3 or TRBV12-4 and TRBJ1-5; D is unresolved. Between the trimmed V and J ends, which lost 4 bases and 1 base, there was a span of 5 bases. This CDR3 contains 13 residues. Here the CDR3 DNA reads TGTGCCAGCAGTTCTCTGAGCAATCAGCCCCAGCATTTT. This translates into CASSSLSNQPQHF.

This chain connects TRBV7-3 to TRBJ2-3; perhaps D is TRBD1 or TRBD2 (7 bases each). The germline V gene encodes CDR1 SGHTA and CDR2 FQGTGA. Trimming left V 8 bases short and J 0 bases short, with 15 bases between. The CDR3 runs to 15 residues. CDR3 nucleotides: TGTGCCAGCTCCAGGGAGGGGGCTAGCACAGATACGCAGTATTTT. It codes for CASSREGASTDTQYF.

The chain joins TRBV7-9 to TRBJ1-4, with 8 positions matching TRBD1. CDR1 and CDR2 from the germline V gene are SEHNR and FQNEAQ (reference sequence). With 1 base clipped from V and 4 bases from J, the junction kept 5 bases outside the gene matches. This CDR3 contains 16 residues. CDR3 nucleotide sequence: TGTGCCAGCAGCTTAGGAGGGACAGGAAGTAATGAAAAACTGTTTTTT. Its translation: CASSLGGTGSNEKLFF.

In its sample, this clonotype was seen many times. The J gene is TRBJ1-2, the V gene TRBV29-1; no clear D. Deletions cut 2 bases from V and 4 bases from J, with 11 bases between. CDR1 is SQVTM and CDR2 is ANQGSEA in the germline V gene. This CDR3 is 13 amino acids long. The chain's CDR3 is CSVENGLLYGYTF. The CDR3, as DNA: TGCAGCGTTGAAAACGGTCTTCTCTATGGCTACACCTTC. Together with reference TRBV29-1 and TRBJ1-2, the CDR3 gives the full variable domain: SAVISQKPSRDICQRGTSLTIQCQVDSQVTMMFWYRQQPGQSLTLIATANQGSEATYESGFVIDKFPISRPNLTFSTLTVSNMSPEDSSIYLCSVENGLLYGYTFGSGTRLTVV.

This clonotype was seen a few times. This chain links TRBV7-3 with TRBJ2-2; D remains unclear. Germline lookup yields CDR1 SGHTA and CDR2 FQGTGA. Trimming shortened V by 3 bases and J by 1 base, and 12 bases separated the two germline ends. The CDR3 loop spans 16 amino acids. The CDR3 nucleotides read TGTGCCAGCAGCTTTGAAGGACCGATGAACACCGGGGAGCTGTTTTTT. Its translation is CASSFEGPMNTGELFF.

This clonotype has ten or more counts. The CDR3 reads CASSYPSINREGDYEQYF. The CDR3 DNA follows: TGTGCCAGCAGTTACCCCTCCATAAACAGGGAGGGGGACTACGAGCAGTACTTC. This chain links TRBV6-2 or TRBV6-3 with TRBJ2-7; D might be TRBD2 (7 bases). This CDR3 spans 18 amino acids. Germline CDR1 and CDR2: MNHEY and SVGEGT. Between the trimmed V and J ends, which lost 2 bases and 3 bases, there was a span of 23 bases.

The J gene is TRBJ2-3, the V gene TRBV7-9; D call uncertain. Per germline, CDR1 SEHNR and CDR2 FQNEAQ (reference sequence). The CDR3 totals 15 residues. The V end was cut by 1 base, the J end by 0 bases, with 8 bases between. As DNA, the CDR3 is TGTGCCAGCAGCTTAGGGGCAGTTAGCACAGATACGCAGTATTTT. Protein sequence: CASSLGAVSTDTQYF.

The chain couples TRBV5-1 to TRBJ1-2, with TRBD1 matching over 10 bases. J lost 4 bases, V lost 0 bases, and 9 bases had no gene match. Germline V gives CDR1 SGHRS, CDR2 YFSETQ. The CDR3 totals 17 residues. This CDR3 reads CASSLGGTGASSYGYTF. Written as DNA, the CDR3 is TGCGCCAGCAGCTTGGGTGGGACAGGGGCCTCTAGCTATGGCTACACCTTC.

This clonotype was counted many times. The CDR3 region is CASGLSADRAFGQYF. Written as DNA, the CDR3 is TGTGCTAGTGGTTTGTCGGCGGACAGGGCTTTCGGGCAGTACTTC. The chain has TRBV12-5 and TRBJ2-7, with TRBD1 matching 8 bases. The CDR3 extends over 15 amino acids. Trimming cost V 2 bases and J 9 bases; bases outside gene matches: 12. Per the germline V gene, CDR1 is LGHNT and CDR2 is FRNRAP.

This clonotype was recorded a few times. The chain couples TRBV7-9 to TRBJ1-6; possibly TRBD1 for D (5 bases). This CDR3 has 14 amino acids. V dropped 3 bases and J dropped 8 bases, with 11 bases sitting between them. Germline CDR1 reads SEHNR; CDR2 reads FQNEAQ (reference sequence). The CDR3 nucleotides are TGTGCCAGCAGCTTCGGAGGGGTCGATTCACCCCTCCACTTT. Translation gives CASSFGGVDSPLHF.

This clonotype was found many times. CDR3 in DNA: TGTGCCAGCAGTGGGACCGCAGATACGCAGTATTTT. Encoded protein: CASSGTADTQYF. The chain combines TRBV6-1 with TRBJ2-3; D is undetermined. Germline CDR1 and CDR2: MNHNS and SASEGT. Trimming removed 4 bases at V and 4 bases at J, with 6 bases between. The CDR3 loop spans 12 amino acids.

This clonotype was counted a few times. V is TRBV5-1 and J is TRBJ1-4; D perhaps matches TRBD1 (6 bases). Trimming left V 1 base short and J 0 bases short, with 16 bases between. The CDR3 length is 18 residues. Germline CDR1 is SGHRS and CDR2 is YFSETQ. The DNA of the CDR3 is TGCGCCAGCAGCTTGTGGGGGCCTCAGGAGACAACTAATGAAAAACTGTTTTTT. Translated: CASSLWGPQETTNEKLFF. Supplemented by reference TRBV5-1 and TRBJ1-4, the full variable domain reads KAGVTQTPRYLIKTRGQQVTLSCSPISGHRSVSWYQQTPGQGLQFLFEYFSETQRNKGNFPGRFSGRQFSNSRSEMNVSTLELGDSALYLCASSLWGPQETTNEKLFFGSGTQLSVL.

V usage is TRBV7-3 and J usage is TRBJ2-1, with D unclear. V was trimmed by 1 base and J by 0 bases, leaving 7 bases between them. The germline gives CDR1 SGHTA, CDR2 FQGTGA. The CDR3 covers 15 residues. The CDR3 loop is CASSLIPSSYNEQFF. CDR3 in DNA: TGTGCCAGCAGCTTAATTCCCAGCTCCTACAATGAGCAGTTCTTC.

This clonotype was detected only a few times. The chain recombines TRBV12-3 or TRBV12-4 with TRBJ2-1; 7 nucleotides align to TRBD1. The CDR3 is 12 amino acids. With 4 bases clipped from V and 7 bases from J, the junction kept 1 base outside the gene matches. This CDR3 is CASSSQGNEQFF. CDR3 sequence (DNA): TGTGCCAGCAGTTCACAGGGGAATGAGCAGTTCTTC.

This clonotype was recorded at least ten times. This sequence joins TRBV4-1 and TRBJ1-1, with 8 bases identical to TRBD1. With 1 base clipped from V and 8 bases from J, the junction kept 12 bases outside the gene matches. Per the germline V gene, CDR1 is MGHRA and CDR2 is YSYEKL. The CDR3 spans 16 residues. CDR3 nucleotides: TGCGCCAGCAGCCAAGGGTTCCCGCAGGGGGCGGTCGAAGCTTTCTTT. Protein: CASSQGFPQGAVEAFF.

This clonotype was observed a handful of times. The chain combines TRBV24-1 with TRBJ1-2, with TRBD1 matching 7 bases. The junction had 2 bases not matched to a gene; V was cut back by 4 bases and J by 4 bases. Germline CDR1 is KGHDR and CDR2 is SFDVKD. The CDR3 spans 13 residues. CDR3 nucleotide sequence: TGTGCCACCAGTGAAACAGGGGTCTATGGCTACACCTTC. Translation: CATSETGVYGYTF.

There are a few counts of this clonotype. The V call is TRBV7-2, the J call TRBJ1-6; 7 bases are a match to TRBD1. The CDR3 totals 15 residues. V was pared by 5 bases and J by 10 bases, with 11 bases of the junction left unmatched. The V gene's germline CDR1 is SGHTA and CDR2 FQGNSA. CDR3 nucleotide sequence: TGTGCCAGCAGCGACCGGACAGGTCTAGAGTCACCCCTCCACTTT. Its protein product is CASSDRTGLESPLHF.

This clonotype was found a few times. This CDR3 is CASSSFYEQYF. The DNA for the CDR3 is TGTGCCAGCAGCTCGTTCTACGAGCAGTACTTC. The chain couples TRBV7-8 to TRBJ2-7, with D unclear. The CDR3 runs 11 residues. Germline CDR1 and CDR2: SGHVS and FQNEAQ. V lost 4 bases and J 3 bases, leaving 4 bases between the germline ends.

This clonotype was recorded at least ten times. V is TRBV4-1 and J is TRBJ1-2; no reliable D call. This CDR3 has 14 amino acids. Between the trimmed V and J ends, which lost 1 base and 4 bases, there was a span of 10 bases. CDR1 MGHRA and CDR2 YSYEKL come from the germline V gene. The CDR3 sequence: CASSQAGKGYGYTF. The CDR3 DNA reads TGCGCCAGCAGCCAAGCGGGGAAAGGCTATGGCTACACCTTC.